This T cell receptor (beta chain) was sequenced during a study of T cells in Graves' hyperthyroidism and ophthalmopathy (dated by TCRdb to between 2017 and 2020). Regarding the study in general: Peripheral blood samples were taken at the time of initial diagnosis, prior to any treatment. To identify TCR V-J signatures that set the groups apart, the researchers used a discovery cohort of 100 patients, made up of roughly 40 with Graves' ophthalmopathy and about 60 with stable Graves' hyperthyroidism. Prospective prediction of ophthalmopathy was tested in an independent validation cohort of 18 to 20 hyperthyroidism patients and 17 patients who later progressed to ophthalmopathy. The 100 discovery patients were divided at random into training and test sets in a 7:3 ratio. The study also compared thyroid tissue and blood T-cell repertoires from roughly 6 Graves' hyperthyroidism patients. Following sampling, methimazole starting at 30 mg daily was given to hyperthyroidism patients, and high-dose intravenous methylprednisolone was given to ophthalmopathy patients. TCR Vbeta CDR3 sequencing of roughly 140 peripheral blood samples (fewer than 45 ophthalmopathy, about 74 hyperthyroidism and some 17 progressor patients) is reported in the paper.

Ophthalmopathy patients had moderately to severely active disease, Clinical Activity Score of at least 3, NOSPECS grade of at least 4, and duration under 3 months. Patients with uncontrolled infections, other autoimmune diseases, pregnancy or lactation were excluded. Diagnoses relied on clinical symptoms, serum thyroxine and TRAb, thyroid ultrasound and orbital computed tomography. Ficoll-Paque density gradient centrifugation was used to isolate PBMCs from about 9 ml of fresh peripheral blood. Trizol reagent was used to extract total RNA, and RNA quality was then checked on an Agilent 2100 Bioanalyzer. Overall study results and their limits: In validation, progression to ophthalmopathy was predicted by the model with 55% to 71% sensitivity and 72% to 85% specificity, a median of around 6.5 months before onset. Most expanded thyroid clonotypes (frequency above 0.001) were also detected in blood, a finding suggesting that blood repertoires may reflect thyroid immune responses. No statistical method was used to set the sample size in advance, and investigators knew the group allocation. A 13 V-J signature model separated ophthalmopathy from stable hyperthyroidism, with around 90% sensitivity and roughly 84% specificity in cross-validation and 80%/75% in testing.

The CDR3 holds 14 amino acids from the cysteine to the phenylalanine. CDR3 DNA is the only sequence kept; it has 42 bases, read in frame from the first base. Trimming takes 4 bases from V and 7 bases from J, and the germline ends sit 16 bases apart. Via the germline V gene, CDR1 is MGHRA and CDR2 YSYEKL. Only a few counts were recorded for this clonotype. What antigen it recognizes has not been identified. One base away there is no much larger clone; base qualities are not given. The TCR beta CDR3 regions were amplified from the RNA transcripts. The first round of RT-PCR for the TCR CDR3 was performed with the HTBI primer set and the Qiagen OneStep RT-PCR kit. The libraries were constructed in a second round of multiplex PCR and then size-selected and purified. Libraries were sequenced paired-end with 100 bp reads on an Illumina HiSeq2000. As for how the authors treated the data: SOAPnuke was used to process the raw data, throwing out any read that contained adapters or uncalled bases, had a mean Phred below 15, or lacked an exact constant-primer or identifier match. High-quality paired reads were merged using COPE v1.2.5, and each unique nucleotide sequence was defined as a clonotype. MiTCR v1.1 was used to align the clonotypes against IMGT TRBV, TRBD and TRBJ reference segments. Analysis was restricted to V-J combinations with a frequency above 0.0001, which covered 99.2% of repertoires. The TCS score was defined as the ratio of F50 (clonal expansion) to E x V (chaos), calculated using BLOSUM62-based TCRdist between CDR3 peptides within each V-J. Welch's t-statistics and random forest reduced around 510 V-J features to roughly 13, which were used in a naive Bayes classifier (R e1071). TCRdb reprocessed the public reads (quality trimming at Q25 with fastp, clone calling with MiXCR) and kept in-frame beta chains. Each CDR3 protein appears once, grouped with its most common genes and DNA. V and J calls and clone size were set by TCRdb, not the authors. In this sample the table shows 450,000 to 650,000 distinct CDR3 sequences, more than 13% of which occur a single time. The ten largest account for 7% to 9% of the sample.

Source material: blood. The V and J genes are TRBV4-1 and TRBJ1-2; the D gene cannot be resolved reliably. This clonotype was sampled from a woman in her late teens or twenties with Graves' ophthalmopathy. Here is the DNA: TGCGCCAGCAGCCGCGAGGACGGAGACGGTGGCTACACCTTC. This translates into CASSREDGDGGYTF.